This entry is about one T cell receptor beta chain. Sequenced by immunoSEQ multiplex PCR; TCRdb stores in-frame clones only, minus some. The sample holds around 50,000 clones, approximately 86% seen once. The sample is drawn from a study of radiotherapy plus CTLA-4 blockade in lung cancer. Looking at the study overall: In 18% of patients, objective responses were seen; roughly 28% had disease control.

The TCR sequence derives from a human donor with non-small cell lung cancer that progressed on radiotherapy plus ipilimumab. Some clones in this sample may be carry-over from other donors' samples. Source: peripheral blood, taken from a patient treated with radiotherapy plus ipilimumab.

The CDR3 DNA sequence: TGTGCCAGCAGTTTAAAGACAGGGGCCTACGAGCAGTACTTC. It encodes CASSLKTGAYEQYF. V is TRBV27 and J is TRBJ2-7, with 8 positions matching TRBD1. V shed 2 bases and J 2 bases; nucleotides not matched to a gene: 2. CDR1 and CDR2 from the germline V gene are MNHEY and SMNVEV (reference sequence). The length of the CDR3 is 14 residues.